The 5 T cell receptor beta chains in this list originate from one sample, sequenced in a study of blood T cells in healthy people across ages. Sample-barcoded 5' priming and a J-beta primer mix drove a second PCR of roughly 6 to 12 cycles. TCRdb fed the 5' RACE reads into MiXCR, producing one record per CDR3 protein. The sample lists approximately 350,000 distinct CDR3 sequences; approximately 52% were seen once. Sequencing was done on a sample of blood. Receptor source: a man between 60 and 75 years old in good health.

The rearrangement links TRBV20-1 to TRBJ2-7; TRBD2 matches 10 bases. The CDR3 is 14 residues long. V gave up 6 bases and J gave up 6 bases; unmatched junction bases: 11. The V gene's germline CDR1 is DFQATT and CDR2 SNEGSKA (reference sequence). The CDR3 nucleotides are TGCAGTGCCTCAACTAGCGGGACGATTTCCGAGCAGTACTTC. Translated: CSASTSGTISEQYF.

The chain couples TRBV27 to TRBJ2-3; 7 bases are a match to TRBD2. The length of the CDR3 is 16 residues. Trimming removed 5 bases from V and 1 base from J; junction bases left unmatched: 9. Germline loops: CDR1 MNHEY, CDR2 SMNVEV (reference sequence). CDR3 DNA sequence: TGTGCCAGCAGTCCACGCTTCGCGGGGGGCACAGATACGCAGTATTTT. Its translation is CASSPRFAGGTDTQYF.

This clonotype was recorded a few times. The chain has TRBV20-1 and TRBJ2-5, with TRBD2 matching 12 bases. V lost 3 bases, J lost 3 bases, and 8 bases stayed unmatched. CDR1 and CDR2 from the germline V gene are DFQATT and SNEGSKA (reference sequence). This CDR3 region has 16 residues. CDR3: CSASLTSGGFEETQYF. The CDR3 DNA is TGCAGTGCTAGCCTCACTAGCGGGGGGTTCGAAGAGACCCAGTACTTC.

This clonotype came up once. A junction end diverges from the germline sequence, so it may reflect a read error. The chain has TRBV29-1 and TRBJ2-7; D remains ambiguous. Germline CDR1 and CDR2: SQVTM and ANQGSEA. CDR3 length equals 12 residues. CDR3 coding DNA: TGCGGCGTTGAGGTGGGTCCTGACGAGCAGTACTTC. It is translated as CGVEVGPDEQYF.

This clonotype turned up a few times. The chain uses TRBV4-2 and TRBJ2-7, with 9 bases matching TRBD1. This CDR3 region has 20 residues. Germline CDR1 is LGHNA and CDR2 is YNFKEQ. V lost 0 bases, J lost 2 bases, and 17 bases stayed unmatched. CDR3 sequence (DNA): TGTGCCAGCAGCCAAGAGGTCACGGGACAGGGTGCTCATCCTGCCTACGAGCAGTACTTC. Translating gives CASSQEVTGQGAHPAYEQYF.